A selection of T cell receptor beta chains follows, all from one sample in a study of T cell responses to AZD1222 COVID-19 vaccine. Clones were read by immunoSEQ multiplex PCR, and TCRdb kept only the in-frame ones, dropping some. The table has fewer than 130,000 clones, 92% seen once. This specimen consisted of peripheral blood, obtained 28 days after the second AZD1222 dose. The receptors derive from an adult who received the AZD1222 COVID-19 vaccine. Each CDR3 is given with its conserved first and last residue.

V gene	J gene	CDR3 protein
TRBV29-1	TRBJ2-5	CSVDALGGWETQYF
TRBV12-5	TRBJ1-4	CASGPGTTTNEKLFF
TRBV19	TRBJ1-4	CASSGQGNEKLFF
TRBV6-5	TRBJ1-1	CASNIQGVNTEAFF
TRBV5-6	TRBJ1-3	CASSLVSRLGGNTIYF
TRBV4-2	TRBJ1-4	CASSQEGIRTVNEKLFF
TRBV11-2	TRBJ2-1	CASSLLTDSEQFF
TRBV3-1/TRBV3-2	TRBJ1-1	CASSQGSYTEAFF
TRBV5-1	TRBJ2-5	CASSLLAGLQETQYF
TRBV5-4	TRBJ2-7	CASSLGHIGLYEQYF
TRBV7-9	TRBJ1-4	CASSSGQPNEKLFF
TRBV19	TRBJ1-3	CASSTPQGASGNTIYF
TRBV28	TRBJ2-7	CASSFPQGRNYEQYF
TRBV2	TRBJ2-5	CASGLSQRETQYF
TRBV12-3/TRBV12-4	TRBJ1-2	CASSRQGSYGYTF
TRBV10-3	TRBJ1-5	CAISESTGQPQHF
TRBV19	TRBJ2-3	CASSPSGTDTQYF
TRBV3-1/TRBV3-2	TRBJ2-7	CASSAGDEQYF